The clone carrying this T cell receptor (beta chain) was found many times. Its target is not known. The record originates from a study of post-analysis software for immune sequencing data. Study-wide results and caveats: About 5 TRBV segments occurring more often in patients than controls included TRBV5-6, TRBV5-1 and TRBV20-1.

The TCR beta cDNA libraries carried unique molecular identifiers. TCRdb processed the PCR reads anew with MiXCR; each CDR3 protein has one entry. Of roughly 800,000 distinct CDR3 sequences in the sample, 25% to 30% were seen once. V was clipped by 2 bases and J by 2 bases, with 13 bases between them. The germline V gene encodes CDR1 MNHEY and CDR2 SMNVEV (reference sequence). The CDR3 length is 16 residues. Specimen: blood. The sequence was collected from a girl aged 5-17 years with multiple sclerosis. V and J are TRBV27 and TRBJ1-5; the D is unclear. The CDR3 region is CASSLTGRVGNQPQHF. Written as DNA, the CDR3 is TGTGCCAGCAGTTTAACCGGGAGGGTGGGCAATCAGCCCCAGCATTTT.